The 28 T cell receptor beta chains below come from one sample, sequenced in a study of shared clonotypes between healthy human individuals. Sequenced by immunoSEQ multiplex PCR; TCRdb stores in-frame clones only, minus some. The sample yields about 2.4 million clones, over 85% seen once. The sequencing input was naive CD4+ T cells from PBMCs. The subset: CD45RA+ positively selected. These receptors were collected from a man aged 18 to 29 in good health. Some clones in this sample may be carry-over from other donors' samples.

The chain has TRBV27 and TRBJ2-1, with TRBD1 matching 7 bases. This CDR3 has 15 residues. Germline trimming cut 5 bases from V and 8 bases from J; bases unmatched to any gene: 12. Germline V gene lookup returns CDR1 MNHEY and CDR2 SMNVEV (reference sequence). Here the CDR3 DNA reads TGTGCCAGCAGTACCCGGACAGGATGGATACATGAGCAGTTCTTC. This gives the protein CASSTRTGWIHEQFF.

The chain couples TRBV4-2 to TRBJ2-3; possible D gene TRBD2, 5 bases. CDR3 length equals 18 residues. The germline CDR1 and CDR2 sequences are LGHNA and YNFKEQ. The V and J ends lost 1 base and 0 bases respectively, with 17 bases between them. CDR3 amino acids: CASSQVFPSGSSTDTQYF. The CDR3 DNA is TGTGCCAGCAGCCAAGTTTTTCCCAGCGGATCTAGCACAGATACGCAGTATTTT.

This clone has only a few counts. In the same sample, other DNA sequences code for this CDR3. V usage is TRBV7-2 and J usage is TRBJ1-1; no firm D call. Trimming pared 2 bases from V and 3 bases from J, leaving 1 base between. Germline V gives CDR1 SGHTA, CDR2 FQGNSA. The CDR3 is made up of 11 amino acids. For the CDR3, the DNA is TGTGCCAGCAGCTTACACACTGAAGCTTTCTTT. Amino acid sequence: CASSLHTEAFF.

This clone was observed a single time. The gene calls are TRBV7-3 and TRBJ2-2; D uncertain. Germline V gives CDR1 SGHTA, CDR2 FQGTGA. The ends were cut back, 6 bases at V and 6 bases at J, with 14 bases in the middle. CDR3 length equals 14 residues. DNA for the CDR3: TGTGCCAGCAGGGATACCCTCCCCGCCGGGGAGCTGTTTTTT. This sequence encodes CASRDTLPAGELFF.

This clone was found a few times. The chain is built from TRBV5-1 and TRBJ1-1; 8 bases line up with TRBD1. J lost 0 bases, V lost 3 bases, and 4 bases had no gene match. This CDR3 has 15 residues. Germline V gives CDR1 SGHRS, CDR2 YFSETQ. The chain's CDR3 is CASSSLDRVNTEAFF. CDR3 sequence (DNA): TGCGCCAGCAGCTCCTTGGACAGGGTGAACACTGAAGCTTTCTTT.

This CDR3 is CATSQRLGRGRANYGYTF. The CDR3 region has the DNA TGTGCCACCAGCCAACGGCTGGGCAGGGGGAGAGCTAACTATGGCTACACCTTC. The chain joins TRBV15 to TRBJ1-2, with TRBD1 matching over 7 bases. The CDR3 spans 18 residues. Looked up from germline, CDR1 is LNHNV and CDR2 is YYDKDF (reference sequence). V lost 5 bases and J lost 0; bases outside the gene matches: 15.

This sequence joins TRBV19 and TRBJ2-2, with D maybe TRBD2 (6 bases). Germline V CDR1 and CDR2: LNHDA, SQIVND (reference sequence). This CDR3 is built from 14 residues. Trimming pared 3 bases from V and 6 bases from J, leaving 11 bases between. CDR3 sequence: CASSMFREAGELFF. As DNA, the CDR3 is TGTGCCAGTAGTATGTTCAGGGAGGCCGGGGAGCTGTTTTTT.

Only one count was recorded for this clone. The V gene is TRBV5-4, the J gene TRBJ1-4; 7 nucleotides align to TRBD1. Germline assignment: CDR1 SGHNT and CDR2 YYREEE (reference sequence). The CDR3 runs 13 residues. V lost 5 bases and J lost 5; bases outside the gene matches: 3. The CDR3 is CASRQGRNEKLFF. DNA for the CDR3: TGTGCCAGCAGACAGGGGCGAAATGAAAAACTGTTTTTT. Full variable domain (missing parts from reference TRBV5-4 and TRBJ1-4): ETGVTQSPTHLIKTRGQQVTLRCSSQSGHNTVSWYQQALGQGPQFIFQYYREEENGRGNFPPRFSGLQFPNYSSELNVNALELDDSALYLCASRQGRNEKLFFGSGTQLSVL.

V and J are TRBV7-8 and TRBJ2-7, with 8 bases identical to TRBD1. The germline V gene encodes CDR1 SGHVS and CDR2 FQNEAQ. This CDR3 is built from 15 residues. V lost 5 bases and J lost 5; bases outside the gene matches: 11. CDR3 nucleotides: TGTGCCAGCAGCACAGGGGGTCTACGAGTCCACGAGCAGTACTTC. Protein product: CASSTGGLRVHEQYF.

This clone appeared a single time. This chain joins TRBV7-3 and TRBJ2-5; TRBD2 matches 11 bases. The germline CDR1 and CDR2 sequences are SGHTA and FQGTGA. CDR3 length equals 14 residues. V trimming: 5 bases; J trimming: 8 bases; junction bases outside the gene matches: 7. CDR3 nucleotides: TGTGCCAGCAGCCCGACTAGCGGGATAAGTACCCAGTACTTC. Residues: CASSPTSGISTQYF.

The rearrangement links TRBV11-2 to TRBJ1-1; D call uncertain. The CDR3 covers 14 residues. Germline CDR1 reads SGHAT; CDR2 reads FQNNGV. The ends were cut back, 3 bases at V and 5 bases at J, with 13 bases in the middle. CDR3 DNA: TGTGCCAGCAGCTTTGAACGGCGGGGAACTGAAGCTTTCTTT. Protein: CASSFERRGTEAFF.

The chain couples TRBV15 to TRBJ2-1; 9 nucleotides agree with TRBD2. CDR1 LNHNV and CDR2 YYDKDF come from the germline V gene (reference sequence). With V trimmed by 0 bases and J by 7 bases, 7 bases remained unmatched. The CDR3 runs to 16 residues. The chain's CDR3 is CATSRDLLAGTNEQFF. The CDR3 DNA reads as TGTGCCACCAGCAGAGATCTGCTAGCGGGGACGAATGAGCAGTTCTTC. The whole variable domain, filled in from reference TRBV15 and TRBJ2-1, reads DAMVIQNPRYQVTQFGKPVTLSCSQTLNHNVMYWYQQKSSQAPKLLFHYYDKDFNNEADTPDNFQSRRPNTSFCFLDIRSPGLGDTAMYLCATSRDLLAGTNEQFFGPGTRLTVL.

The genes are TRBV19 and TRBJ1-1; tentatively, D is TRBD1 (5 bases). V shed 5 bases and J shed 1 base, with 14 bases lying between them. The CDR3 has 15 amino acids. Germline values: CDR1 LNHDA, CDR2 SQIVND (reference sequence). CDR3 loop: CASSSRKGKNTEAFF. DNA of the CDR3: TGTGCCAGTAGTTCAAGGAAGGGGAAGAACACTGAAGCTTTCTTT.

The V call is TRBV6-6, the J call TRBJ2-7, with TRBD1 as a possible D gene (6 bases). This CDR3 region has 13 residues. CDR1 and CDR2 (germline): MNHNY, SVGAGI (reference sequence). V lost 6 bases, J lost 2 bases, and 11 bases lay in between. The DNA for the CDR3 is TGTGCCAGCAGCCGCGGACAGACCTACGAGCAGTACTTC. As protein: CASSRGQTYEQYF.

This clone was detected only once. The same CDR3 can be traced to other DNA sequences in this sample. The chain carries TRBV5-1 and TRBJ2-3; D not certain. Trimming cost V 5 bases and J 0 bases, with 4 bases left between them. The V gene's germline CDR1 is SGHRS and CDR2 YFSETQ. The CDR3 has 12 amino acids. CDR3 region: CASRQSTDTQYF. The CDR3 nucleotides are TGCGCCAGCAGACAGAGCACAGATACGCAGTATTTT.

V gene TRBV6-5 combines with J gene TRBJ2-7, with a weak D call TRBD2 (6 bases). The V end lost 4 bases, the J end lost 4 bases, and 11 bases lay between the germline ends. Looked up from germline, CDR1 is MNHEY and CDR2 is SVGAGI. The CDR3 runs 13 residues. The CDR3 here is CASSSTGGYEQYF. The DNA for the CDR3 is TGTGCCAGCAGTTCCACCGGGGGATACGAGCAGTACTTC.

This clone appeared a single time. This chain links TRBV28 with TRBJ2-7; D is possibly TRBD1 or TRBD2 (5 bases each). CDR3 length equals 14 residues. Germline CDR1 reads MDHEN; CDR2 reads SYDVKM. V lost 2 bases to trimming and J lost 1 base, with 9 bases between them. The CDR3: CASSLLGVSYEQYF. CDR3 DNA: TGTGCCAGCAGTTTACTGGGGGTGTCCTACGAGCAGTACTTC.

The V gene is TRBV2, the J gene TRBJ2-3; no definite D call. V was trimmed by 7 bases and J by 0 bases, leaving 11 bases between them. Germline V gene data show CDR1 as SNHLY and CDR2 as FYNNEI. There are 14 residues in the CDR3. The CDR3 spells CASTDGISTDTQYF. CDR3 DNA sequence: TGTGCCAGCACCGATGGGATTAGCACAGATACGCAGTATTTT.

As regards this clone: This same CDR3 is encoded by further DNA sequences in the sample. CDR3 nucleotides: TGTGCCTGGAACAGGGATAGCAATCAGCCCCAGCATTTT. As protein: CAWNRDSNQPQHF. The J gene is TRBJ1-5, the V gene TRBV30, with D possibly being TRBD1 (6 bases). The germline V and J ends were trimmed by 4 bases and 0 bases, with 7 bases remaining between them. The CDR3 totals 13 residues. The germline V gene encodes CDR1 GTSNPN and CDR2 SVGIG (reference sequence).

This chain links TRBV7-2 with TRBJ1-5; maybe TRBD1 (6 bases). This CDR3 comprises 13 residues. The germline CDR1 and CDR2 sequences are SGHTA and FQGNSA. With 1 base removed from V and 7 bases from J, the gap between germline ends came to 8 bases. CDR3 coding DNA: TGTGCCAGCAGCTTAGACAGGGTCCAGCCCCAGCATTTT. Translating it yields CASSLDRVQPQHF.

The V gene is TRBV4-3, the J gene TRBJ2-7, with D perhaps matching TRBD1 or TRBD2 (6 bases each). The CDR3 has 17 residues. Trimming took off 4 bases at V and 0 bases at J, with 19 bases between the two ends. CDR1 and CDR2 from the germline V gene are LGHNA and YSLEER. This CDR3 reads CASSRAPGAGSSYEQYF. The CDR3 nucleotides read TGCGCCAGCAGCCGCGCTCCAGGGGCGGGAAGCTCCTACGAGCAGTACTTC.

V gene TRBV30 combines with J gene TRBJ2-1; D might be TRBD1 (6 bases). Trimming took 3 bases from V and 6 from J, leaving 12 bases between them. The CDR3 has 13 residues. Per germline, CDR1 GTSNPN and CDR2 SVGIG (reference sequence). The CDR3 sequence is CAWSPGHPNEQFF. The CDR3 region has the DNA TGTGCCTGGAGCCCGGGACATCCCAATGAGCAGTTCTTC.

The V gene is TRBV7-8, the J gene TRBJ2-3, with a possible D match to TRBD1 (6 bases). Deletions cut 1 base from V and 7 bases from J, with 21 bases between. This CDR3 region has 17 residues. CDR1 and CDR2 (germline): SGHVS, FQNEAQ. The CDR3 nucleotides are TGTGCCAGCAGCTTAGGGCAGGGACAAGAGGGCTCGCATACGCAGTATTTT. Translated, it gives CASSLGQGQEGSHTQYF.

The V and J genes are TRBV10-3 and TRBJ2-1; 9 bases match TRBD1. The V and J ends lost 3 bases and 6 bases, in that order; junction bases with no gene match: 9. Germline V lookup: CDR1 ENHRY, CDR2 SYGVKD. CDR3 length: 16 amino acids. The CDR3 sequence: CAISETGGDQGNEQFF. The CDR3 nucleotides are TGTGCCATCAGTGAAACAGGGGGCGATCAAGGCAATGAGCAGTTCTTC.

The chain carries TRBV4-2 and TRBJ1-5; 7 bases are shared with TRBD1. This CDR3 spans 13 amino acids. The germline V gene encodes CDR1 LGHNA and CDR2 YNFKEQ. J gave up 7 bases and V 5 bases, and 5 bases lay outside the gene matches. CDR3 in DNA: TGTGCCAGCAGCGACAGGGAGGGACAGCCCCAGCATTTT. Translation: CASSDREGQPQHF.

The V call is TRBV9, the J call TRBJ2-2, with D perhaps being TRBD1 or TRBD2 (5 bases each). The CDR3 has 16 amino acids. CDR1 is SGDLS and CDR2 is YYNGEE in the germline V gene. V dropped 0 bases and J dropped 4 bases, with 13 bases sitting between them. This CDR3 is CASSVGGSLLTGELFF. The DNA of the CDR3 is TGTGCCAGCAGCGTAGGGGGGAGTTTACTCACCGGGGAGCTGTTTTTT.

This sequence joins TRBV15 and TRBJ1-5; TRBD1 might be the D (6 bases). V was pared by 2 bases and J by 0 bases, with 8 bases between. From germline, CDR1 is LNHNV and CDR2 YYDKDF (reference sequence). This CDR3 has 15 amino acids. CDR3 DNA sequence: TGTGCCACCAGCAGACGGACAGATAGCAATCAGCCCCAGCATTTT. As protein: CATSRRTDSNQPQHF.

The rearrangement joins TRBV9 to TRBJ2-3, with D unresolved. Trimming left V 0 bases short and J 0 bases short, with 8 bases between. Per the germline V gene, CDR1 is SGDLS and CDR2 is YYNGEE. CDR3 length: 15 amino acids. The CDR3 is CASSVGSWSTDTQYF. The DNA of the CDR3 is TGTGCCAGCAGCGTAGGGTCGTGGAGCACAGATACGCAGTATTTT.